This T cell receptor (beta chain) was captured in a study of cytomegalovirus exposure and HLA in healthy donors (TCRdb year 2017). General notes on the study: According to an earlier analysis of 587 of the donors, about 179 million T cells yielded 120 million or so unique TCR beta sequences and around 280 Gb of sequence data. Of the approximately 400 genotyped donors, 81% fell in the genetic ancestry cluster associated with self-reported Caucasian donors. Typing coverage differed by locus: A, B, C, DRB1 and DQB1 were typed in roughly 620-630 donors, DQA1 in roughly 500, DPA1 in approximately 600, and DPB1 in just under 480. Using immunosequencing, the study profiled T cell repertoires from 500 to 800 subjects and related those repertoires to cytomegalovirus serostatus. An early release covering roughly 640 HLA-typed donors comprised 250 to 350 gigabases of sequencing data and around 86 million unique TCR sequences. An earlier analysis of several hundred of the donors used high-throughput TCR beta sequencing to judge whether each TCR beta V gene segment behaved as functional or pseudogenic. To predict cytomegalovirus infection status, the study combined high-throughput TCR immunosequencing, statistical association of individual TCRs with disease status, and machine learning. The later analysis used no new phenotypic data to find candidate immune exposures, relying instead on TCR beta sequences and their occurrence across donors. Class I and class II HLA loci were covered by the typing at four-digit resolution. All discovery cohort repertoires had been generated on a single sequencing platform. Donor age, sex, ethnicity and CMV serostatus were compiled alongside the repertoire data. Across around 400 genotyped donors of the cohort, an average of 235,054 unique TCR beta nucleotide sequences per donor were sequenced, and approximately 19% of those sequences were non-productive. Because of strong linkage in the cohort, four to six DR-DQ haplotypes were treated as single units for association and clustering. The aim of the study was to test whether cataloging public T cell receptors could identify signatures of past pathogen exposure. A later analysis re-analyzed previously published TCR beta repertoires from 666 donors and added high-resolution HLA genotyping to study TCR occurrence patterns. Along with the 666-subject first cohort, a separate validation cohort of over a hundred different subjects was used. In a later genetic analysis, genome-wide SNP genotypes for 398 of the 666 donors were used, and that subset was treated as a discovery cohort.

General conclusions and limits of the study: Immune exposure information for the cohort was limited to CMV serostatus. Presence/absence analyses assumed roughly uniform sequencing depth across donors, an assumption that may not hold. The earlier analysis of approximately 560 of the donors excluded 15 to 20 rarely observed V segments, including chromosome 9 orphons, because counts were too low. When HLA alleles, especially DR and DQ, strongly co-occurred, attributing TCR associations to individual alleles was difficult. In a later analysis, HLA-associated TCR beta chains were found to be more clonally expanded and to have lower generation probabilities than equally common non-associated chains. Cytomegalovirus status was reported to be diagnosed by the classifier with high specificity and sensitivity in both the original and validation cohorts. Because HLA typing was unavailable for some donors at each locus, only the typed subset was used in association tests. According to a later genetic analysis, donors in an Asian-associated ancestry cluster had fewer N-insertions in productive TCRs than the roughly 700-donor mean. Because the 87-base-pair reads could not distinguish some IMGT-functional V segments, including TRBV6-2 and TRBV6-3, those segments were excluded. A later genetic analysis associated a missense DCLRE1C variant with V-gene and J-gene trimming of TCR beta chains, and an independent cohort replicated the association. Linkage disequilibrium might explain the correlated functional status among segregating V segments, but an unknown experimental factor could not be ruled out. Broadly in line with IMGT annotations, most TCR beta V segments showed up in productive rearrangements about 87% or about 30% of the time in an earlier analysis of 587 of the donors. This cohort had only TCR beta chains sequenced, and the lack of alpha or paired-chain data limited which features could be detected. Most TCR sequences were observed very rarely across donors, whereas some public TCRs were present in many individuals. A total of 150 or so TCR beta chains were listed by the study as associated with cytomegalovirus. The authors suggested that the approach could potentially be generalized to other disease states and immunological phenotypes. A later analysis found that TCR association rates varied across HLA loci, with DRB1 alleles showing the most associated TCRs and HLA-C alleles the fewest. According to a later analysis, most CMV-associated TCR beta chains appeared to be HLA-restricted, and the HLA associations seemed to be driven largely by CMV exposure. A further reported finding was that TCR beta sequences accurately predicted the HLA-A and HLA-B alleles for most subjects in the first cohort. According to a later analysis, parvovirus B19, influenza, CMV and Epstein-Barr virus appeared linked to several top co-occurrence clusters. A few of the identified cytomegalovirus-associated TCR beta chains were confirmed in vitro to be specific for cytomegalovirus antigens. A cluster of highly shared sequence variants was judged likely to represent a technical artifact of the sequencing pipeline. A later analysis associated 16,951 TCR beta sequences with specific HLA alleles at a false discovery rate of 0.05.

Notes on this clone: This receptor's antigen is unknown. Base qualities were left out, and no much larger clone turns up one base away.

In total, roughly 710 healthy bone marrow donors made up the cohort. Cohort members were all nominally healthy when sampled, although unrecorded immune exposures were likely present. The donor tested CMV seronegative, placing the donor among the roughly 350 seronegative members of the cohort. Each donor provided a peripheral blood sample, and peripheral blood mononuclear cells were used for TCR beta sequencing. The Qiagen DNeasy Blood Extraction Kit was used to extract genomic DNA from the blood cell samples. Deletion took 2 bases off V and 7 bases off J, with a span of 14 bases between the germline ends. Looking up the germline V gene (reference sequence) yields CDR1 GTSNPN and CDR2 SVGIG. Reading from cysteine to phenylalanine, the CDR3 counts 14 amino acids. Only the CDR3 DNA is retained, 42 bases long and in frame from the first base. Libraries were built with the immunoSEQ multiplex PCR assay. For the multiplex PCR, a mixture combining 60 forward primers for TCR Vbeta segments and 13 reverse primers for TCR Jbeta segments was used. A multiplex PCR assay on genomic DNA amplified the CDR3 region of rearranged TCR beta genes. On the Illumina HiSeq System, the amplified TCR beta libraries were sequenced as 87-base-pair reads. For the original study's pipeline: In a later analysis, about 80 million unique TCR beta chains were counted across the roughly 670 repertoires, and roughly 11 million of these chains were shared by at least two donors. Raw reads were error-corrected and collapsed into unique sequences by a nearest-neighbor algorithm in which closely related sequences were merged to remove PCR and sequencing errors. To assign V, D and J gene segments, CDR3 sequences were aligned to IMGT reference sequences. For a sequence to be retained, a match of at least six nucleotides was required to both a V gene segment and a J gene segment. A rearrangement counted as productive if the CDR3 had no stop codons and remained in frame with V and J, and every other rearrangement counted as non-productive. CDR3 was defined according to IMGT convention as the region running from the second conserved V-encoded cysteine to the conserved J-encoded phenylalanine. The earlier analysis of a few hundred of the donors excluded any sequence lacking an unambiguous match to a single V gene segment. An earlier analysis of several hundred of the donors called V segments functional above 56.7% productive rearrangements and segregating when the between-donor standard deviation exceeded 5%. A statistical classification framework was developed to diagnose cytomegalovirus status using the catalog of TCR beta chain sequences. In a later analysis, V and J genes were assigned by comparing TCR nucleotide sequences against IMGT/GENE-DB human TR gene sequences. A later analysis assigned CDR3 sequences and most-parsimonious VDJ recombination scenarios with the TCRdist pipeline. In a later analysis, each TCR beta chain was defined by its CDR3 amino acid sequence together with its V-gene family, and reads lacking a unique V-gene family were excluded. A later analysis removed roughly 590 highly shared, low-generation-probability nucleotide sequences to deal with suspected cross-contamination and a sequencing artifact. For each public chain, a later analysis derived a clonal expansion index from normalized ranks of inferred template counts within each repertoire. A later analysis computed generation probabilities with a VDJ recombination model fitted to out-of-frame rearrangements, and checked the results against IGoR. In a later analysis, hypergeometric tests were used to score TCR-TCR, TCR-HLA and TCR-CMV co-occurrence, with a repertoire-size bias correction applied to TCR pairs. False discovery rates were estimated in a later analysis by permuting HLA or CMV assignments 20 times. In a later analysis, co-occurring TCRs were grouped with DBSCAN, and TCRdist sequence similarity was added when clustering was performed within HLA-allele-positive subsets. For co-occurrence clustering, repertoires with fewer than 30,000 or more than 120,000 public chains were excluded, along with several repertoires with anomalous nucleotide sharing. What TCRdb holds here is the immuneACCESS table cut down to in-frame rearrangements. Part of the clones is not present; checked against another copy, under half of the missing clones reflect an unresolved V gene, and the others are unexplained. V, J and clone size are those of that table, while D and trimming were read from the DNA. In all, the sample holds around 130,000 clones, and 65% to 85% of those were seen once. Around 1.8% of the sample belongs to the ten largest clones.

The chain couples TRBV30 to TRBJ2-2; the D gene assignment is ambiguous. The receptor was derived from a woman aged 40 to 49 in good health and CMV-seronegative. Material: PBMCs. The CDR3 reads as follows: CAWSSLSANGELFF. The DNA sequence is TGTGCCTGGAGTTCCCTATCCGCGAACGGGGAGCTGTTTTTT.